The 32 T cell receptor beta chains below all came from one sample that was sequenced in a study of radiotherapy plus CTLA-4 blockade in lung cancer. Some clones are missing from TCRdb's copy, which holds only in-frame ones; the method was immunoSEQ multiplex PCR. Found here are under 110,000 clones, 85% to 90% of them singletons; the top ten hold around 2%. The starting material was peripheral blood, obtained from a patient treated with radiotherapy plus ipilimumab. These receptors were taken from a human donor with non-small cell lung cancer that progressed on radiotherapy plus ipilimumab. Some clones in this sample may be carry-over from other donors' samples.

This clone was counted a single time. J is TRBJ2-2 and V is TRBV5-4; 7 positions agree with TRBD2. Trimming at V came to 0 bases and at J to 1 base, leaving 6 bases not matched to a gene. The CDR3 is made up of 17 amino acids. Germline CDR1 reads SGHNT; CDR2 reads YYREEE (reference sequence). The CDR3: CASSLGAGRGNTGELFF. The CDR3 DNA is TGTGCCAGCAGCTTGGGAGCAGGGAGGGGGAACACCGGGGAGCTGTTTTTT.

The chain combines TRBV23-1 with TRBJ1-1; tentatively, D is TRBD1 (5 bases). TRBV23-1 is labeled an ORF, and its function is uncertain. This CDR3 is built from 18 residues. With 3 bases removed from V and 0 bases from J, the gap between germline ends came to 20 bases. The CDR3 loop reads CASSQVTRRGRMNTEAFF. CDR3 DNA: TGCGCCAGCAGTCAGGTCACCAGGAGGGGTCGGATGAACACTGAAGCTTTCTTT.

V gene TRBV15 combines with J gene TRBJ2-7, with TRBD1 identical over 8 bases. With V trimmed by 3 bases and J by 3 bases, 1 base remained unmatched. This CDR3 is built from 13 residues. Germline lookup yields CDR1 LNHNV and CDR2 YYDKDF (reference sequence). The CDR3 DNA is TGTGCCACCAGCAGCAGGGGGCTCTACGAGCAGTACTTC. Encoded protein: CATSSRGLYEQYF.

The chain is built from TRBV28 and TRBJ2-5; either TRBD1 or TRBD2 may supply D (5 bases each). This CDR3 region has 13 residues. Germline V gene data show CDR1 as MDHEN and CDR2 as SYDVKM. V was cut by 3 bases and J by 5 bases, with 10 bases left in between. The CDR3 spells CASSFEGTETQYF. CDR3 bases: TGTGCCAGCAGTTTTGAGGGGACGGAGACCCAGTACTTC.

This CDR3 is CASSAGHEIYNEQFF. The CDR3 coding sequence is TGTGCCAGCAGCGCGGGACACGAGATCTACAATGAGCAGTTCTTC. The chain employs TRBV13 and TRBJ2-1; either TRBD1 or TRBD2 may supply D (6 bases each). The germline gives CDR1 PRHDT, CDR2 FYEKMQ (reference sequence). This CDR3 has 15 residues. V lost 5 bases and J lost 3, with 14 bases in between.

The V gene is TRBV16, the J gene TRBJ1-5; no clear D. Trimming cost V 0 bases and J 3 bases, with 9 bases left between them. CDR3 length: 15 amino acids. Germline-derived CDR1 and CDR2 are KGHSY and FQNENV. CDR3 nucleotide sequence: TGTGCCAGCAGCCAATCTACAGCTTTCAATCAGCCCCAGCATTTT. Translating gives CASSQSTAFNQPQHF.

This sequence joins TRBV4-1 and TRBJ1-4; 7 positions agree with TRBD1. V was clipped by 1 base and J by 8 bases; unmatched bases: 10. This CDR3 is 16 amino acids long. Germline CDR1 reads MGHRA; CDR2 reads YSYEKL. The CDR3 region is CASSQGVVQGKEKLFF. The CDR3 DNA reads as TGCGCCAGCAGCCAAGGTGTAGTACAGGGGAAGGAAAAACTGTTTTTT.

The chain employs TRBV21-1 and TRBJ2-7; TRBD1 reflects the table's D call only, with no check against the DNA. TRBV21-1 is deemed a pseudogene. CDR3 length: 16 amino acids. The CDR3 protein is CASSSQLNRAAGEQYF. DNA of the CDR3: TGTGCCAGCAGCAGCCAGCTGAACAGGGCCGCAGGGGAGCAGTACTTC.

The chain uses TRBV5-1 and TRBJ1-6; the match to TRBD1 covers 10 bases. The CDR3 loop spans 16 amino acids. Unmatched junction bases numbered 3, after V lost 0 bases and J lost 6 bases. Per the germline V gene, CDR1 is SGHRS and CDR2 is YFSETQ. CDR3 in DNA: TGCGCCAGCAGCTTGGTAGGGACAGGGGTTAATTCACCCCTCCACTTT. Translation: CASSLVGTGVNSPLHF. The variable domain in full, completed from reference TRBV5-1 and TRBJ1-6, reads KAGVTQTPRYLIKTRGQQVTLSCSPISGHRSVSWYQQTPGQGLQFLFEYFSETQRNKGNFPGRFSGRQFSNSRSEMNVSTLELGDSALYLCASSLVGTGVNSPLHFGNGTRLTVT.

This clone is a singleton in its sample. V usage is TRBV5-4 and J usage is TRBJ2-2; TRBD1 is a possible D gene (5 bases). V was trimmed by 3 bases and J by 2 bases, leaving 14 bases between them. CDR3 length: 16 residues. Germline V gives CDR1 SGHNT, CDR2 YYREEE (reference sequence). This chain's CDR3 is CASSYEPGRNTGELFF. The CDR3 DNA is TGTGCCAGCAGCTATGAGCCAGGGCGAAACACCGGGGAGCTGTTTTTT.

The genes are TRBV14 and TRBJ1-2; D remains ambiguous. With 1 base removed from V and 4 bases from J, the gap between germline ends came to 13 bases. The CDR3 runs 15 residues. Germline loops: CDR1 SGHDN, CDR2 FVKESK. Here the CDR3 reads CASSQVSGQVYGYTF. The CDR3 coding sequence is TGTGCCAGCAGCCAAGTCAGTGGCCAGGTCTATGGCTACACCTTC.

This clone has just one count. CDR3 DNA: TGTGCCAGCAGCTTAACGGGCCGGATACAAGAGACCCAGTACTTC. Residues: CASSLTGRIQETQYF. The gene calls are TRBV7-3 and TRBJ2-5; D gene ambiguous. CDR3 length equals 15 residues. V dropped 0 bases and J dropped 2 bases, with 10 bases sitting between them. The germline gives CDR1 SGHTA, CDR2 FQGTGA.

This rearrangement joins TRBV7-9 to TRBJ2-5; TRBD1 aligns across 9 bases. The germline V gene has CDR1 SEHNR and CDR2 FQNEAQ (reference sequence). The CDR3 is 13 residues long. With V trimmed by 4 bases and J by 4 bases, 1 base remained unmatched. The CDR3 loop reads CASSSGQGETQYF. For the CDR3, the DNA is TGTGCCAGCAGCTCGGGACAGGGAGAGACCCAGTACTTC.

The chain combines TRBV28 with TRBJ1-2, with unresolved D. The V and J ends lost 3 bases and 5 bases respectively, with 16 bases between them. The CDR3 spans 15 residues. The germline V gene encodes CDR1 MDHEN and CDR2 SYDVKM. Here the CDR3 reads CASSLPEIFQYGYTF. The CDR3 DNA reads TGTGCCAGCAGTTTGCCCGAGATCTTTCAGTATGGCTACACCTTC.

The chain couples TRBV4-2 to TRBJ2-1; 9 nucleotides line up with TRBD2. Germline V lookup: CDR1 LGHNA, CDR2 YNFKEQ. The CDR3 extends over 16 amino acids. V lost 1 base to trimming and J lost 6 bases; unmatched junction nucleotides: 7. CDR3 sequence reads: CASSQAAGGPGNEQFF. The CDR3 nucleotides are TGTGCCAGCAGCCAAGCGGCGGGGGGGCCCGGCAATGAGCAGTTCTTC.

The chain couples TRBV4-3 to TRBJ2-3; 7 bases are a match to TRBD1. CDR3 length: 15 amino acids. The germline gives CDR1 LGHNA, CDR2 YSLEER. V shed 6 bases, J shed 1 base, and the junction held 7 bases outside the gene matches. The CDR3 reads CASRPRQGGTDTQYF. As DNA, the CDR3 is TGCGCCAGCAGACCCAGACAGGGTGGCACAGATACGCAGTATTTT.

This clone has only one observation. J is TRBJ2-7 and V is TRBV5-1; D is tentatively TRBD1 or TRBD2 (5 bases each). The V gene's germline CDR1 is SGHRS and CDR2 YFSETQ. Trimming stripped 0 bases from V and 2 bases from J, with 12 bases between. This CDR3 is built from 15 residues. The CDR3 DNA follows: TGCGCCAGCAGCTTGGCCCCAGGGAGCACCTACGAGCAGTACTTC. This gives the protein CASSLAPGSTYEQYF.

The chain couples TRBV21-1 to TRBJ1-2; the table's D call, TRBD1, has no DNA check behind it. TRBV21-1 is flagged as a pseudogene. CDR3 size: 12 residues. The CDR3 DNA follows: TGTGCCAGCAGCAAAAGGAGTAGGGGGCCCACCTTC. Amino acid sequence: CASSKRSRGPTF.

The chain joins TRBV2 to TRBJ2-7, with D possibly matching TRBD1 (6 bases). Trimming left V 9 bases short and J 7 bases short, with 16 bases between. The CDR3 consists of 12 residues. Germline V CDR1 and CDR2: SNHLY, FYNNEI. Here the CDR3 reads CASEVQGREQYF. CDR3 DNA: TGTGCCAGTGAGGTACAGGGTCGGGAGCAGTACTTC.

This clone was detected a few times. This chain joins TRBV7-3 and TRBJ2-5, with D possibly being TRBD1 (6 bases). The CDR3 sequence is 13 residues long. Trimming removed 5 bases at V and 2 bases at J, with 9 bases between. Germline lookup yields CDR1 SGHTA and CDR2 FQGTGA. CDR3 protein: CASSPGQQETQYF. CDR3 DNA sequence: TGTGCCAGCAGCCCCGGACAGCAAGAGACCCAGTACTTC. The complete variable domain, with remaining parts taken from reference TRBV7-3 and TRBJ2-5, reads GAGVSQTPSNKVTEKGKYVELRCDPISGHTALYWYRQSLGQGPEFLIYFQGTGAADDSGLPNDRFFAVRPEGSVSTLKIQRTERGDSAVYLCASSPGQQETQYFGPGTRLLVL.

The rearrangement uses TRBV7-9 and TRBJ1-2, with 8 bases matching TRBD1. Germline-derived CDR1 and CDR2 are SEHNR and FQNEAQ (reference sequence). Germline trimming cut 3 bases from V and 6 bases from J; bases unmatched to any gene: 6. The CDR3 is 14 amino acids. The CDR3 DNA reads TGTGCCAGCAGCTTCGGACAGGGTCTGAATGGCTACACCTTC. This gives the protein CASSFGQGLNGYTF.

This chain uses TRBV9 with TRBJ1-4; tentatively, D is TRBD1 (6 bases). The germline V gene has CDR1 SGDLS and CDR2 YYNGEE. The CDR3 loop spans 15 amino acids. V lost 4 bases and J 7 bases, leaving 17 bases between the germline ends. This CDR3 reads CASSPGRGGGEKLFF. DNA of the CDR3: TGTGCCAGCAGCCCCGGGAGGGGAGGGGGTGAAAAACTGTTTTTT.

This sequence joins TRBV9 and TRBJ2-3; 10 nucleotides align to TRBD2. The CDR3 contains 15 residues. Germline lookup yields CDR1 SGDLS and CDR2 YYNGEE. V lost 2 bases to trimming and J lost 3 bases; unmatched junction nucleotides: 3. The CDR3 DNA follows: TGTGCCAGCAGCGTTAGCGGGGGGCCAACAGATACGCAGTATTTT. Its protein is CASSVSGGPTDTQYF. The variable domain in full, with the rest retrieved from reference TRBV9 and TRBJ2-3, is DSGVTQTPKHLITATGQRVTLRCSPRSGDLSVYWYQQSLDQGLQFLIQYYNGEERAKGNILERFSAQQFPDLHSELNLSSLELGDSALYFCASSVSGGPTDTQYFGPGTRLTVL.

Comment on this clone: Other DNA sequences in this sample translate to the same CDR3. The rearrangement links TRBV30 to TRBJ2-7, with D hard to call. Germline lookup yields CDR1 GTSNPN and CDR2 SVGIG (reference sequence). CDR3 length: 15 residues. V shed 1 base and J shed 0 bases, with 13 bases lying between them. The CDR3 sequence: CAWSGAGLSSYEQYF. As DNA, the CDR3 is TGTGCCTGGAGTGGGGCCGGATTAAGCTCCTACGAGCAGTACTTC.

V gene TRBV7-2 combines with J gene TRBJ1-3; the D gene is possibly TRBD1 (5 bases). This CDR3 has 14 amino acids. Trimming left V 4 bases short and J 6 bases short, with 13 bases between. The germline gives CDR1 SGHTA, CDR2 FQGNSA. The CDR3 loop is CASSSGGGANTIYF. The DNA of the CDR3 is TGTGCCAGCAGCTCTGGCGGGGGAGCAAACACCATATATTTT.

The chain is built from TRBV4-3 and TRBJ1-6, with 9 bases aligning to TRBD1. This CDR3 region has 18 residues. Looked up from germline, CDR1 is LGHNA and CDR2 is YSLEER. Unmatched junction bases numbered 13, after V lost 3 bases and J lost 7 bases. The CDR3 coding sequence is TGCGCCAGCAGCCATGGCCTTCCCTGGACAGGGGACAATTCACCCCTCCACTTT. Translated: CASSHGLPWTGDNSPLHF.

This rearrangement joins TRBV5-5 to TRBJ1-2, with unresolved D. The CDR3 is made up of 16 amino acids. V shed 6 bases and J shed 2 bases, with 20 bases lying between them. The V gene's germline CDR1 is SGHKS and CDR2 YYEKEE (reference sequence). The CDR3 reads CASTPGIRVANYGYTF. CDR3 DNA: TGTGCCAGCACCCCCGGGATAAGGGTAGCCAACTATGGCTACACCTTC. The complete variable domain, with remaining parts taken from reference TRBV5-5 and TRBJ1-2, reads DAGVTQSPTHLIKTRGQQVTLRCSPISGHKSVSWYQQVLGQGPQFIFQYYEKEERGRGNFPDRFSARQFPNYSSELNVNALLLGDSALYLCASTPGIRVANYGYTFGSGTRLTVV.

This clone turned up a few times. The V gene is TRBV19, the J gene TRBJ1-2; maybe TRBD1 (6 bases). Per the germline V gene, CDR1 is LNHDA and CDR2 is SQIVND (reference sequence). Trimming removed 7 bases from V and 8 bases from J, with 17 bases in between. This CDR3 spans 13 amino acids. CDR3 residues: CASNTGLARGYTF. CDR3 bases: TGTGCCAGTAATACAGGGCTTGCAAGAGGCTACACCTTC.

V usage is TRBV18 and J usage is TRBJ1-1, with D possibly TRBD1 on 5 matching bases. CDR3 length: 12 residues. V was pared by 4 bases and J by 13 bases, with 16 bases between. Germline V gives CDR1 KGHSH, CDR2 LQKENI. The CDR3 nucleotides read TGTGCCAGCTCACAAGACAGCGGATTTAATTTCTTT. Protein sequence: CASSQDSGFNFF.

V is TRBV14 and J is TRBJ2-7, with unresolved D. V lost 4 bases and J lost 3, with 10 bases in between. The germline gives CDR1 SGHDN, CDR2 FVKESK. The CDR3 runs to 13 residues. CDR3 DNA sequence: TGTGCCAGCAGCCTCTCCTTTAACTACGAGCAGTACTTC. It translates to CASSLSFNYEQYF. Full variable domain (rest looked up from reference TRBV14 and TRBJ2-7): EAGVTQFPSHSVIEKGQTVTLRCDPISGHDNLYWYRRVMGKEIKFLLHFVKESKQDESGMPNNRFLAERTGGTYSTLKVQPAELEDSGVYFCASSLSFNYEQYFGPGTRLTVT.

The V and J genes are TRBV2 and TRBJ1-2, with 9 bases identical to TRBD1. The CDR3 consists of 13 residues. Germline CDR1 reads SNHLY; CDR2 reads FYNNEI. V gave up 6 bases and J gave up 6 bases; unmatched junction bases: 5. As DNA, the CDR3 is TGTGCCAGCAGGACCGGGACAGGGCATGGCTACACCTTC. Encoded protein: CASRTGTGHGYTF.

This sequence joins TRBV4-2 and TRBJ1-5; TRBD1 matches 7 bases. The V and J ends lost 1 base and 5 bases, in that order; junction bases with no gene match: 8. Germline V CDR1 and CDR2: LGHNA, YNFKEQ. The CDR3 extends over 16 amino acids. The DNA of the CDR3 is TGTGCCAGCAGCCAAGGGTCAGGGGGTATTCATCAGCCCCAGCATTTT. Protein product: CASSQGSGGIHQPQHF.